The 6 T cell receptor beta chains below all came from one sample that was sequenced in a study of T cell responses to AZD1222 COVID-19 vaccine. Sequencing used immunoSEQ multiplex PCR; TCRdb keeps in-frame clones, though not all of them. The profile covers 90,000 to 130,000 clones, with about 88% appearing a single time and around 1.6% taken by the ten largest. Sample: peripheral blood, taken on day 0 of AZD1222 vaccination. The receptors derive from an adult in good health.

The CDR3 DNA reads as TGTGCCAGCAGTATTCTTTCGTCCTACAATGAGCAGTTCTTC. Translated, it gives CASSILSSYNEQFF. The chain carries TRBV27 and TRBJ2-1; no reliable D call. The CDR3 is 14 residues long. Per germline, CDR1 MNHEY and CDR2 SMNVEV (reference sequence). Trimming shortened V by 5 bases and J by 1 base, and 9 bases separated the two germline ends.

The CDR3, as DNA: TGTGCCAGCAGACGGACCACCTCTAGCAATCAGCCCCAGCATTTT. It is translated as CASRRTTSSNQPQHF. The chain has TRBV7-8 and TRBJ1-5; D remains unclear. CDR1 and CDR2 from the germline V gene are SGHVS and FQNEAQ. With 6 bases removed from V and 0 bases from J, the gap between germline ends came to 12 bases. The CDR3 spans 15 residues. The whole variable domain, remainder taken from reference TRBV7-8 and TRBJ1-5, is GAGVSQSPRYKVAKRGQDVALRCDPISGHVSLFWYQQALGQGPEFLTYFQNEAQLDKSGLPSDRFFAERPEGSVSTLKIQRTQQEDSAVYLCASRRTTSSNQPQHFGDGTRLSIL.

This clone was picked up one time. The chain joins TRBV11-3 to TRBJ2-3; D ambiguous. CDR1 and CDR2 (germline): SGHNT, YENEEA. The CDR3 contains 14 residues. Trimming took off 4 bases at V and 0 bases at J, with 8 bases between the two ends. CDR3 bases: TGTGCCAGCAGCTCCACGAGGAGCACAGATACGCAGTATTTT. Amino acids: CASSSTRSTDTQYF.

The rearrangement joins TRBV5-8 to TRBJ1-1; D is unresolved. The CDR3 covers 14 residues. Germline-derived CDR1 and CDR2 are SGHTS and YDEGEE. Trimming removed 1 base from V and 1 base from J, with 8 bases in between. DNA of the CDR3: TGTGCCAGCAGCTTGAAGGGCTCGAACACTGAAGCTTTCTTT. Translated, it gives CASSLKGSNTEAFF.

This chain connects TRBV29-1 to TRBJ1-1, with D perhaps matching TRBD1 (5 bases). The CDR3 sequence is 13 residues long. Deletions cut 5 bases from V and 1 base from J, with 11 bases between. The germline CDR1 and CDR2 sequences are SQVTM and ANQGSEA. In nucleotides, the CDR3 is TGCAGCGTTTCGGGCAGGGCGAACACTGAAGCTTTCTTT. This sequence encodes CSVSGRANTEAFF.

J is TRBJ2-3 and V is TRBV5-4; D may correspond to TRBD1 or TRBD2 (5 bases each). V was clipped by 6 bases and J by 2 bases, with 19 bases between them. Germline V CDR1 and CDR2: SGHNT, YYREEE (reference sequence). The CDR3 has 16 amino acids. As DNA, the CDR3 is TGTGCCAGCAAAAAGGAGGTGGGACGGACCACAGATACGCAGTATTTT. Its translation: CASKKEVGRTTDTQYF.